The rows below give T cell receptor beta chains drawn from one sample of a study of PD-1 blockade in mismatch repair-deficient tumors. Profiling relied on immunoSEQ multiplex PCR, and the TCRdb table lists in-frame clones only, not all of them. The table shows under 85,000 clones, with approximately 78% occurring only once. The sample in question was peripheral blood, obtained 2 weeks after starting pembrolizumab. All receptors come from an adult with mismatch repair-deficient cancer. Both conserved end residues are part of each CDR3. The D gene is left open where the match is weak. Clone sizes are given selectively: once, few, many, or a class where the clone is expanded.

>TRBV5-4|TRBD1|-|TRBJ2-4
CASSSPGQGLNIQYF
TGTGCCAGCAGCTCCCCGGGACAGGGTTTGAACATTCAGTACTTC
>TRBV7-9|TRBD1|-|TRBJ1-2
CASSQRSDEGQGSYGYTF
TGTGCCAGCAGCCAGCGTAGTGATGAGGGACAGGGATCGTATGGCTACACCTTC
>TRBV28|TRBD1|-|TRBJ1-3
CASSDPDRPYSGNTIYF
TGTGCCAGCAGTGATCCGGACAGGCCCTACTCTGGAAACACCATATATTTT
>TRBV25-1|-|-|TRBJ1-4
CASMGPPEKLFF
TGTGCCAGCATGGGCCCACCGGAAAAACTGTTTTTT
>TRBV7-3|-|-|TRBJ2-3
CASSLTSVSTDTQYF
TGTGCCAGCAGCTTAACTAGTGTTAGCACAGATACGCAGTATTTT
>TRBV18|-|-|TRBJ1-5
CASSIGRSNQPQHF
TGTGCCAGCTCAATTGGACGGAGCAATCAGCCCCAGCATTTT
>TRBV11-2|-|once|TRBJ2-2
CASSLDHGNTGELFF
TGTGCCAGCAGCTTAGATCATGGGAACACCGGGGAGCTGTTTTTT
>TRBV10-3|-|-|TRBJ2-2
CASRRGDHNGELFF
TGTGCGAGCCGGAGAGGGGATCATAACGGGGAGCTGTTTTTT
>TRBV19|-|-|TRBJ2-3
CASSIGSTTDTQYF
TGTGCCAGTAGTATAGGTAGCACCACAGATACGCAGTATTTT
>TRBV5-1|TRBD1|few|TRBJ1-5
CASRPGTGVHQPQHF
TGCGCCAGCAGACCTGGGACAGGGGTACATCAGCCCCAGCATTTT
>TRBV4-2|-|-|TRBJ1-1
CASSQDLGTMNTEAFF
TGTGCCAGCAGCCAAGATCTAGGAACAATGAACACTGAAGCTTTCTTT
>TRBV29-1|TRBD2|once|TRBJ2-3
CSVIPSGKSTDTQYF
TGCAGCGTTATCCCTAGCGGAAAGAGCACAGATACGCAGTATTTT
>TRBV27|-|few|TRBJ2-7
CASSSGHEQYF
TGTGCCAGCAGTTCGGGCCACGAGCAGTACTTC
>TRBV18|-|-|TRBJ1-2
CASSPDRLYGYTF
TGTGCCAGCTCACCTGACAGGCTCTATGGCTACACCTTC
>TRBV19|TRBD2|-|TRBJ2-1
CASSIPWRGVAGGRHNEQFF
TGTGCCAGTAGTATCCCATGGCGTGGCGTGGCGGGAGGGCGGCACAATGAGCAGTTCTTC
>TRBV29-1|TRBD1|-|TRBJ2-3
CSAEGTGADTQYF
TGCAGCGCCGAAGGTACAGGGGCAGATACGCAGTATTTT
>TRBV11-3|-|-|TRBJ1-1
CASSLNGLSAFF
TGTGCCAGCAGCTTAAATGGGCTTTCAGCTTTCTTT
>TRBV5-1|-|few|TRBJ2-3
CASSLTAIGPRRRDTQYF
TGCGCCAGCAGCTTGACCGCAATAGGACCCCGGAGGAGAGATACGCAGTATTTT
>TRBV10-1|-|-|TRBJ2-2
CASSGGYTGELFF
TGCGCCAGCAGTGGTGGATACACCGGGGAGCTGTTTTTT
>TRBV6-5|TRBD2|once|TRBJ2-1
CASRRAGGLYNEQFF
TGTGCCAGCAGACGAGCGGGAGGCCTCTACAATGAGCAGTTCTTC
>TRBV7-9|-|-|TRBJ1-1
CASSSATGREAFF
TGTGCCAGCAGCTCAGCAACAGGGAGAGAAGCTTTCTTT
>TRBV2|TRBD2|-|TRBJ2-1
CATRVGPRGGNEQFF
TGTGCCACCAGAGTTGGACCTCGCGGGGGCAATGAGCAGTTCTTC
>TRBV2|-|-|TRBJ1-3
CASGVLPGNTIYF
TGTGCCAGCGGGGTACTCCCTGGAAACACCATATATTTT
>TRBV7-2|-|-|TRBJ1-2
CASSPQGTGYTF
TGTGCCAGCAGCCCGCAGGGTACTGGCTACACCTTC
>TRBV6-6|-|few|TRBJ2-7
CASSPGIWQYF
TGTGCCAGCAGCCCAGGGATTTGGCAGTACTTC
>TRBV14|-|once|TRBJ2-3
CASSQGGGRNTQYF
TGTGCCAGCAGCCAAGGAGGTGGGAGGAATACGCAGTATTTT
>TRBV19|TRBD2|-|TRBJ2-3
CASSILGSGSEDTQYF
TGTGCCAGTAGTATTTTAGGTAGCGGGAGTGAAGATACGCAGTATTTT
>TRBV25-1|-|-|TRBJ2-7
CASSEFYTSEQYF
TGTGCCAGCAGTGAATTCTACACTAGCGAGCAGTACTTC
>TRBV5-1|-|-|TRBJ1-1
CASSLEGHRLGTEAFF
TGCGCCAGCAGCTTGGAGGGACACAGACTTGGCACTGAAGCTTTCTTT
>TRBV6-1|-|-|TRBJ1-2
CASSFQGGGYGYTF
TGTGCCAGCAGTTTTCAGGGCGGAGGGTATGGCTACACCTTC
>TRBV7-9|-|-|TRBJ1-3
CASSLEGLASSGNTIYF
TGTGCCAGCAGCTTAGAAGGTCTGGCGAGCTCTGGAAACACCATATATTTT
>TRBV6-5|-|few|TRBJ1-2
CASSPDGWTYGYTF
TGTGCCAGCAGCCCGGACGGATGGACCTATGGCTACACCTTC
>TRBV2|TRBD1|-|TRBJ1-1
CAKTGTGTEAFF
TGTGCCAAAACCGGGACAGGGACTGAAGCTTTCTTT
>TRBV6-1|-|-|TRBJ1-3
CASSDLTFSGNTIYF
TGTGCCAGCAGTGACCTGACATTCTCTGGAAACACCATATATTTT
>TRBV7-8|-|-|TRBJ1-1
CASSLTGVSEAFF
TGTGCCAGCAGCTTAACGGGGGTCTCTGAAGCTTTCTTT
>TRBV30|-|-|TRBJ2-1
CAWSVGLYNEQFF
TGTGCCTGGAGTGTGGGACTTTACAATGAGCAGTTCTTC
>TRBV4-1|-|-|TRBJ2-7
CASSQPGTPGEQYF
TGCGCCAGCAGCCAACCCGGGACACCGGGGGAGCAGTACTTC
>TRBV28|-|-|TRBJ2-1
CAIHPLGTSYNEQFF
TGTGCCATCCACCCCTTGGGGACCTCCTACAATGAGCAGTTCTTC
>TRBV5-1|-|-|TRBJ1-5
CASSPVGRADQPQHF
TGCGCCAGCAGCCCAGTGGGGAGGGCCGATCAGCCCCAGCATTTT
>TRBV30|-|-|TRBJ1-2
CAWSTSRARRNWGYTF
TGTGCCTGGAGCACATCGAGGGCCCGCAGAAATTGGGGCTACACCTTC
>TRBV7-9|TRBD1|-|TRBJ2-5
CASSRGQVGWETQYF
TGTGCCAGCAGCCGCGGACAGGTCGGATGGGAGACCCAGTACTTC
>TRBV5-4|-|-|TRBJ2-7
CASSLRVGTEREQYF
TGTGCCAGCAGCTTGAGGGTCGGCACCGAGCGGGAGCAGTACTTC
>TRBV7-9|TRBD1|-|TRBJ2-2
CASSSPTGGAGELFF
TGTGCCAGCAGCTCTCCGACAGGGGGTGCCGGGGAGCTGTTTTTT
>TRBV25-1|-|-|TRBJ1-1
CASSELTWGEGTEAFF
TGTGCCAGCAGTGAATTGACGTGGGGTGAGGGGACTGAAGCTTTCTTT
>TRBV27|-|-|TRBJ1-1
CASSLSAESEAFF
TGTGCCAGCAGTTTATCCGCTGAGAGTGAAGCTTTCTTT
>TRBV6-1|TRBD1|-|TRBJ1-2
CASTPDRGFYGYTF
TGTGCCAGCACCCCGGACAGGGGTTTTTATGGCTACACCTTC
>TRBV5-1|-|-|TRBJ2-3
CASRGNRAPTDTQYF
TGCGCCAGTCGGGGGAACAGGGCACCCACAGATACGCAGTATTTT
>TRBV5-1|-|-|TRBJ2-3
CASSFGGRSTDTQYF
TGCGCCAGCAGCTTTGGGGGGAGGTCCACAGATACGCAGTATTTT